This is a list of T cell receptor beta chains from one sample in a study of blood T cells in healthy people across ages. TCRdb redid the calling of the 5' RACE reads with MiXCR, one entry per CDR3 protein. Of approximately 900,000 distinct CDR3 sequences listed, 25% to 35% are singletons. These data are also associated with another study on T cells of mothers and their children.

The sequenced sample was blood. These receptors all come from a woman aged 35 to 49 in good health. Both conserved end residues are part of each CDR3. D genes are given only for firm matches. Size is omitted from some rows. Given values are once, few, many or a class for expanded clones.

D: NA
V: TRBV6-6
J: TRBJ2-1
size: many
CDR3: CASLDRTGGARRQFF
DNA: TGTGCCAGCCTCGACCGTACCGGCGGGGCCAGACGGCAGTTCTTC

D: NA
V: TRBV29-1
J: TRBJ1-1
size: NA
CDR3: CSFGGNWQGILNTEAFF
DNA: TGCAGCTTTGGGGGTAATTGGCAGGGCATCTTGAACACTGAAGCTTTCTTT

D: NA
V: TRBV25-1
J: TRBJ2-1
size: NA
CDR3: CASASSGPIVYNEQFF
DNA: TGTGCCAGCGCTTCTTCAGGACCGATTGTCTACAATGAGCAGTTCTTC

D: TRBD1
V: TRBV28
J: TRBJ2-7
size: NA
CDR3: CASSIIERTGNYEQYF
DNA: TGTGCCAGCAGTATTATAGAACGGACAGGGAATTACGAGCAGTACTTC

D: NA
V: TRBV7-3
J: TRBJ2-3
size: many
CDR3: CASSPPTSTDTQYF
DNA: TGTGCCAGCTCACCACCTACGAGCACAGATACGCAGTATTTT

D: TRBD1
V: TRBV2
J: TRBJ2-7
size: NA
CDR3: CASILLGTAYEQYF
DNA: TGTGCCAGCATCCTACTAGGGACAGCCTACGAGCAGTACTTC

D: TRBD1
V: TRBV20-1
J: TRBJ1-4
size: few
CDR3: CSATDRGTNEKLFF
DNA: TGCAGTGCGACGGACAGGGGAACTAATGAAAAACTGTTTTTT

D: TRBD1
V: TRBV7-8
J: TRBJ1-2
size: many
CDR3: CASSLVGTGLYGYTF
DNA: TGTGCCAGCAGCTTAGTGGGGACAGGGCTCTATGGCTACACCTTC

D: TRBD2
V: TRBV7-9
J: TRBJ2-7
size: few
CDR3: CASSGRLAGLSYNEQYF
DNA: TGTGCCAGCAGCGGCCGACTAGCGGGGCTCTCCTACAATGAGCAGTACTTC

D: NA
V: TRBV20-1
J: TRBJ1-3
size: few
CDR3: CSGGGAGNTIYF
DNA: TGCAGTGGGGGCGGCGCTGGAAACACCATATATTTT

D: TRBD1
V: TRBV19
J: TRBJ1-2
size: few
CDR3: CASSTDRGNYGYTF
DNA: TGTGCCAGTAGTACTGACAGGGGAAACTATGGCTACACCTTC

D: NA
V: TRBV20-1
J: TRBJ2-1
size: many
CDR3: CSALDYPEQFF
DNA: TGCAGTGCTTTGGACTATCCAGAGCAGTTCTTC

D: TRBD1
V: TRBV12-3/TRBV12-4
J: TRBJ2-1
size: NA
CDR3: CASSPDRVGQFF
DNA: TGTGCCAGCAGCCCCGACAGGGTTGGGCAGTTCTTC

D: NA
V: TRBV7-9
J: TRBJ2-5
size: many
CDR3: CASSERQPLETQYF
DNA: TGTGCCAGCAGCGAACGACAGCCCCTAGAGACCCAGTACTTC

D: NA
V: TRBV20-1
J: TRBJ2-7
size: many
CDR3: CSARDKDSYEQYF
DNA: TGCAGTGCTAGAGACAAGGACTCGTACGAGCAGTACTTC

D: TRBD2
V: TRBV3-1
J: TRBJ2-5
size: NA
CDR3: CASSHELAGVGETQYF
DNA: TGTGCCAGCAGCCATGAGCTAGCGGGGGTGGGGGAGACCCAGTACTTC

D: TRBD1
V: TRBV5-1
J: TRBJ1-2
size: NA
CDR3: CASGDTGDYGCTF
DNA: TGCGCCAGCGGAGATACAGGGGACTATGGCTGCACCTTC

D: NA
V: TRBV5-1
J: TRBJ2-1
size: once
CDR3: CASSSPLKYNEQFF
DNA: TGCGCCAGCAGCTCCCCTTTGAAGTACAATGAGCAGTTCTTC

D: NA
V: TRBV27
J: TRBJ2-7
size: NA
CDR3: CASRTAGPSYEQYF
DNA: TGTGCCAGCAGGACGGCGGGGCCGTCCTACGAGCAGTACTTC

D: TRBD1
V: TRBV2
J: TRBJ2-7
size: NA
CDR3: CASSPSGTGPGAYEQYF
DNA: TGTGCCAGCAGTCCCTCCGGGACAGGGCCCGGGGCCTACGAGCAGTACTTC

D: NA
V: TRBV28
J: TRBJ2-3
size: NA
CDR3: CASSYRRTDTQYF
DNA: TGTGCCAGCAGCTACAGAAGAACAGATACGCAGTATTTT

D: TRBD1
V: TRBV18
J: TRBJ1-2
size: few
CDR3: CASSRPGQALLRRNYGYTF
DNA: TGTGCCAGCTCACGTCCGGGACAGGCACTATTGCGCAGGAACTATGGCTACACCTTC

D: TRBD2
V: TRBV29-1
J: TRBJ2-3
size: NA
CDR3: CSVAGLDIPDTQYF
DNA: TGCAGCGTTGCCGGACTAGATATTCCAGATACGCAGTATTTT

D: TRBD1
V: TRBV7-9
J: TRBJ2-5
size: many
CDR3: CASSKMDRKETQYF
DNA: TGTGCCAGCAGCAAAATGGACAGGAAAGAGACCCAGTACTTC

D: TRBD1
V: TRBV30
J: TRBJ2-5
size: once
CDR3: CAWSGGQGGETQYF
DNA: TGTGCCTGGAGCGGGGGACAGGGGGGAGAGACCCAGTACTTC

D: NA
V: TRBV5-1
J: TRBJ1-5
size: NA
CDR3: CASSLGGRDWGNQPQHF
DNA: TGCGCCAGCAGCTTGGGGGGCAGGGATTGGGGCAATCAGCCCCAGCATTTT

D: NA
V: TRBV7-9
J: TRBJ1-4
size: few
CDR3: CASSDQRGGNGEKLFF
DNA: TGTGCCAGCAGCGATCAAAGGGGGGGGAATGGTGAAAAACTGTTTTTT

D: TRBD1
V: TRBV19
J: TRBJ2-7
size: many
CDR3: CASSSGGFNEQYF
DNA: TGTGCCAGTAGTTCAGGGGGCTTCAACGAGCAGTACTTC

D: NA
V: TRBV28
J: TRBJ1-2
size: many
CDR3: CASSEGRGSGYGYTF
DNA: TGTGCCAGCAGCGAAGGCCGGGGGAGTGGGTATGGCTACACCTTC

D: NA
V: TRBV6-5
J: TRBJ2-3
size: many
CDR3: CASSHPPRGTSNTQYF
DNA: TGTGCCAGCAGCCATCCCCCGCGGGGCACATCAAATACGCAGTATTTT

D: NA
V: TRBV9
J: TRBJ1-2
size: NA
CDR3: CASSVPGRPAGYTF
DNA: TGTGCCAGCAGCGTACCGGGACGGCCCGCCGGCTACACCTTC

D: NA
V: TRBV12-3/TRBV12-4
J: TRBJ2-1
size: few
CDR3: CASSPPGQISGQFF
DNA: TGTGCCAGCAGTCCACCGGGGCAGATATCGGGGCAGTTCTTC

D: NA
V: TRBV28
J: TRBJ2-6
size: NA
CDR3: CASSVTSAGANVLTF
DNA: TGTGCCAGCAGTGTGACCTCTGCTGGGGCCAACGTCCTGACTTTC

D: NA
V: TRBV2
J: TRBJ2-4
size: many
CDR3: CASRVGLLAKNIQYF
DNA: TGTGCCAGCAGGGTGGGTCTGCTAGCCAAAAACATTCAGTACTTC

D: NA
V: TRBV19
J: TRBJ1-1
size: NA
CDR3: CASSISSTGLNTEAFF
DNA: TGTGCCAGTAGTATTTCCTCCACAGGGTTGAACACTGAAGCTTTCTTT

D: TRBD2
V: TRBV5-1
J: TRBJ2-1
size: NA
CDR3: CASSLSAGGPNEQFF
DNA: TGCGCCAGCAGCTTGTCAGCGGGGGGGCCTAATGAGCAGTTCTTC

D: TRBD1
V: TRBV10-3
J: TRBJ2-7
size: many
CDR3: CAISDGQGFPYEQYF
DNA: TGTGCCATCAGTGATGGACAGGGGTTCCCCTACGAGCAGTACTTC

D: NA
V: TRBV28
J: TRBJ1-5
size: NA
CDR3: CASSLPAFGQPQHF
DNA: TGTGCCAGCAGTTTACCAGCCTTCGGGCAGCCCCAGCATTTT

D: NA
V: TRBV7-7
J: TRBJ1-2
size: few
CDR3: CASNVQVHYGYTF
DNA: TGTGCTAGCAATGTACAGGTTCACTATGGCTACACCTTC

D: NA
V: TRBV2
J: TRBJ1-2
size: few
CDR3: CASSELRKNCGYTF
DNA: TGTGCCAGCAGTGAACTAAGAAAGAACTGTGGCTACACCTTC

D: TRBD2
V: TRBV4-1
J: TRBJ2-4
size: few
CDR3: CASSPQLAGGPSSYNEQYF
DNA: TGCGCCAGCAGCCCACAACTAGCGGGGGGCCCAAGCTCCTACAATGAGCAGTACTTC

D: NA
V: TRBV12-3/TRBV12-4
J: TRBJ2-1
size: NA
CDR3: CASSLLQGWNERFF
DNA: TGTGCCAGCAGTTTATTACAGGGATGGAATGAGCGGTTCTTC

D: NA
V: TRBV20-1
J: TRBJ1-1
size: few
CDR3: CSASGGTSNTEAFF
DNA: TGCAGTGCTAGCGGCGGGACGTCCAACACTGAAGCTTTCTTT

D: TRBD2
V: TRBV4-1
J: TRBJ2-1
size: many
CDR3: CASSPGLAGPSSYNEQFF
DNA: TGCGCCAGCAGCCCGGGACTAGCGGGGCCCAGCTCCTACAATGAGCAGTTCTTC

D: TRBD2
V: TRBV12-3/TRBV12-4
J: TRBJ2-7
size: few
CDR3: CASSLGLEVVYEQYF
DNA: TGTGCCAGCAGTCTTGGACTAGAAGTTGTATACGAGCAGTACTTC

D: NA
V: TRBV5-1
J: TRBJ2-3
size: NA
CDR3: CASSLSRLGGSSTDTQYF
DNA: TGCGCCAGCAGCTTGTCGCGGCTTGGGGGGTCTAGCACAGATACGCAGTATTTT

D: NA
V: TRBV20-1
J: TRBJ2-7
size: few
CDR3: CSARDGRGTLYEQYF
DNA: TGCAGTGCTAGGGACGGCAGGGGAACCCTCTACGAGCAGTACTTC

D: NA
V: TRBV28
J: TRBJ1-1
size: few
CDR3: CASSFRGGNTEAFF
DNA: TGTGCCAGCAGTTTTCGGGGAGGGAACACTGAAGCTTTCTTT

D: TRBD2
V: TRBV18
J: TRBJ2-3
size: NA
CDR3: CASSPSGLGGTDTQYF
DNA: TGTGCCAGCTCACCATCTGGACTAGGTGGCACAGATACGCAGTATTTT

D: TRBD2
V: TRBV5-1
J: TRBJ2-3
size: NA
CDR3: CASREGITASDTQYF
DNA: TGCGCCAGCCGGGAGGGCATTACGGCCTCAGATACGCAGTATTTT

D: TRBD2
V: TRBV18
J: TRBJ2-7
size: NA
CDR3: CASSRDSGGDEQYF
DNA: TGTGCCAGCTCACGGGATAGCGGGGGCGACGAGCAGTACTTC

D: NA
V: TRBV11-2
J: TRBJ1-2
size: NA
CDR3: CACTPLLQNYGYTF
DNA: TGTGCCTGCACCCCGTTGTTACAAAACTATGGTTACACCTTC

D: NA
V: TRBV21-1
J: TRBJ1-1
size: NA
CDR3: CASSDRTGMNTEAFF
DNA: TGTGCCAGCAGCGATAGGACAGGGATGAACACTGAAGCTTTCTTT

D: NA
V: TRBV6-6
J: TRBJ1-2
size: many
CDR3: CASRRDSNSYGYTF
DNA: TGTGCCAGCAGAAGGGACTCGAATTCATATGGCTACACCTTC

D: NA
V: TRBV7-2
J: TRBJ2-1
size: NA
CDR3: CAGSLGTGSYNEQFF
DNA: TGTGCCGGCAGCTTGGGGACCGGATCCTACAATGAGCAGTTCTTC

D: TRBD2
V: TRBV7-6
J: TRBJ2-3
size: NA
CDR3: CASSAAIAGDADTQYF
DNA: TGTGCCAGCAGTGCGGCGATAGCGGGGGACGCAGATACGCAGTATTTT

D: TRBD1
V: TRBV30
J: TRBJ1-4
size: few
CDR3: CAYGQGGEKLFF
DNA: TGTGCCTACGGACAGGGCGGTGAAAAACTGTTTTTT

D: TRBD1
V: TRBV6-5
J: TRBJ2-5
size: NA
CDR3: CASSFLQGNQETQYF
DNA: TGTGCCAGCAGTTTCCTACAGGGGAACCAAGAGACCCAGTACTTC

D: NA
V: TRBV6-2/TRBV6-3
J: TRBJ1-2
size: few
CDR3: CASGSADSEPNYGYTF
DNA: TGTGCCAGCGGTTCTGCGGACTCTGAGCCTAACTATGGCTACACCTTC

D: NA
V: TRBV30
J: TRBJ2-1
size: NA
CDR3: CVWSSAGYNEQFF
DNA: TGTGTCTGGAGTTCGGCCGGGTACAATGAGCAGTTCTTC